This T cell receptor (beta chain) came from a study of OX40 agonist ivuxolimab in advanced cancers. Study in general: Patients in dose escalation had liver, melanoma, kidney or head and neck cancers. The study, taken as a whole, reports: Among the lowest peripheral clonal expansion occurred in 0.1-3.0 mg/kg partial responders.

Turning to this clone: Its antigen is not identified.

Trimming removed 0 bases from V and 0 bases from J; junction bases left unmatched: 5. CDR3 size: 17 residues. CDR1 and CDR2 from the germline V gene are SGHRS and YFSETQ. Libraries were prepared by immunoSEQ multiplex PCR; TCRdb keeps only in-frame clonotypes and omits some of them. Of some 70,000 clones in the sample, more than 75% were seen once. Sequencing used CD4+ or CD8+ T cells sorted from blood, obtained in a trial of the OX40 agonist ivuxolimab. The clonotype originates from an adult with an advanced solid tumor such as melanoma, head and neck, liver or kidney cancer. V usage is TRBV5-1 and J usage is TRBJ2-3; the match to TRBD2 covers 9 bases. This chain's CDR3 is CASSLDVAGGSTDTQYF. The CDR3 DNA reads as TGCGCCAGCAGCTTGGACGTTGCGGGAGGGAGCACAGATACGCAGTATTTT.